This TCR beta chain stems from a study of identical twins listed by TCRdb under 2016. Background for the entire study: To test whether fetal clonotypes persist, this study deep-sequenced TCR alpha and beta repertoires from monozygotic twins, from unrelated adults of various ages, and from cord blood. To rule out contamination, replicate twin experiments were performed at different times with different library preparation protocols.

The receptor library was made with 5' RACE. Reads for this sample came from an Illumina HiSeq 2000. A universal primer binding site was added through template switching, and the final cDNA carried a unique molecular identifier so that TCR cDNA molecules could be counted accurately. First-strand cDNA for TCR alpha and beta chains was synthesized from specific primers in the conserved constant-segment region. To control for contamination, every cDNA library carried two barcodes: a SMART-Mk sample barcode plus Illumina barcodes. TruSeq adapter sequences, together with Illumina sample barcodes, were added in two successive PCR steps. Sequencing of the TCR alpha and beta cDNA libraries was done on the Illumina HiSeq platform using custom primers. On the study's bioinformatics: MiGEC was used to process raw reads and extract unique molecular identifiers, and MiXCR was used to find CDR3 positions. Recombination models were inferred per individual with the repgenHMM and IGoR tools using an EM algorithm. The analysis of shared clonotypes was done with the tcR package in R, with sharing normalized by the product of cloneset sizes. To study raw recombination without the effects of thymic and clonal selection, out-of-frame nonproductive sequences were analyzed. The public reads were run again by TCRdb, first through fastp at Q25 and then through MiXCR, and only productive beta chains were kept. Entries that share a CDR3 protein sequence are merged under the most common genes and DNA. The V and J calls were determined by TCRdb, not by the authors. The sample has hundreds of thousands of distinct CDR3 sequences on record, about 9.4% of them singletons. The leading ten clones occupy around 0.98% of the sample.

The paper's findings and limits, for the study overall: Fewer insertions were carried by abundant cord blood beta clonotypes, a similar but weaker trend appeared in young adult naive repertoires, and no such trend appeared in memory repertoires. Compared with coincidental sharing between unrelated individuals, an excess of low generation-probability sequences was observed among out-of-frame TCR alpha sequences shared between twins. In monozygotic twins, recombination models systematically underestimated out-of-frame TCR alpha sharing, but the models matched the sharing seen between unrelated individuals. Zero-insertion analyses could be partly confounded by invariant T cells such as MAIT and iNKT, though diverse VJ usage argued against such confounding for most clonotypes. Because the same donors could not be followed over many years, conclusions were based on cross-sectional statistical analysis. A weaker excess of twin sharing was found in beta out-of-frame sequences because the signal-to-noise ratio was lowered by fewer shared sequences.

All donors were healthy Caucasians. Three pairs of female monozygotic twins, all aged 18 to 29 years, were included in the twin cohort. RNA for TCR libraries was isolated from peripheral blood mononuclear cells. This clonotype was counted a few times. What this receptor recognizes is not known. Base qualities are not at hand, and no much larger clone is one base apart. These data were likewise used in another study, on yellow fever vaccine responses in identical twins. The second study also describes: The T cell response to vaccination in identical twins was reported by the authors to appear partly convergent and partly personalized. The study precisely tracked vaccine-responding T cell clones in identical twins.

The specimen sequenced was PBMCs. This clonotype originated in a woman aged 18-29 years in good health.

CDR3 region: CASRFGTAAYEQYF. The DNA sequence is TGTGCCAGCAGGTTCGGGACCGCGGCCTACGAGCAGTACTTC. The chain links TRBV5-6 with TRBJ2-7; the D match is possibly TRBD1 or TRBD2, with 5 bases aligned in each. V gives up 5 bases and J gives up 2 bases, and the segment between their germline ends measures 14 bases. The CDR3 numbers 14 residues from cysteine through phenylalanine. The entry retains the CDR3 DNA only, 42 bases that are in frame from base 1. For CDR1 and CDR2, the germline V gene lists SGHDT and YYEEEE.